This T cell receptor (beta chain) emerged from a study of shared clonotypes between healthy human individuals. This CDR3 is 14 amino acids long. V lost 0 bases, J lost 5 bases, and 4 bases stayed unmatched. Germline V lookup: CDR1 SGHRS, CDR2 YFSETQ. Study conclusions and caveats: Rarefaction showed sorted-subset sequencing was incomplete despite large depth. Estimated richness was generally greater in naive than memory subsets.

Assay used: immunoSEQ multiplex PCR; TCRdb lists only in-frame clones, some missing. Of some 2.4 million clones listed, 93% were seen once; the top ten hold about 0.38%. In regard to this clone: Its target is not known.

This TCR derives from a man aged 18 to 29 in good health. Some clones in this sample may be carry-over from other donors' samples. This rearrangement joins TRBV5-1 to TRBJ2-7; 8 nucleotides agree with TRBD1. Sequenced sample: naive CD4+ T cells from PBMCs. Subset here: CD45RA+ positively selected. This chain's CDR3 is CASSLGTGKDEQYF. Here the CDR3 DNA reads TGCGCCAGCAGCTTGGGGACAGGGAAGGACGAGCAGTACTTC. Variable domain in full (rest from reference TRBV5-1 and TRBJ2-7): KAGVTQTPRYLIKTRGQQVTLSCSPISGHRSVSWYQQTPGQGLQFLFEYFSETQRNKGNFPGRFSGRQFSNSRSEMNVSTLELGDSALYLCASSLGTGKDEQYFGPGTRLTVT.